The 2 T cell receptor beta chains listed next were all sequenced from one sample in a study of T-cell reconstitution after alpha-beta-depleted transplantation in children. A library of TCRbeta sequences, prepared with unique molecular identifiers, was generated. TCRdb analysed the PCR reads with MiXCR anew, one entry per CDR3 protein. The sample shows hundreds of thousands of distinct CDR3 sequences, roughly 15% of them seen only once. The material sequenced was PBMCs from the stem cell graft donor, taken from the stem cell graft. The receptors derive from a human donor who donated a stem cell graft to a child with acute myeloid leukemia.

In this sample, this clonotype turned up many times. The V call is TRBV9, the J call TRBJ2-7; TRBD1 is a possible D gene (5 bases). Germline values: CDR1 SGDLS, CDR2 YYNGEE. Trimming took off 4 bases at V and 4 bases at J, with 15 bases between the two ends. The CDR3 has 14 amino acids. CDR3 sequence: CASSPGWGRYEQYF. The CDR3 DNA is TGTGCCAGCAGCCCCGGATGGGGCAGGTACGAGCAGTACTTC.

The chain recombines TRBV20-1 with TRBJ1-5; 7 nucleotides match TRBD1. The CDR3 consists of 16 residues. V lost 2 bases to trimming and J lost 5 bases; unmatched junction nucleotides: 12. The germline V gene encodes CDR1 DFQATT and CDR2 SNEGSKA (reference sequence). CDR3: CSARRAGTVYYQPQHF. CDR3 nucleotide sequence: TGCAGTGCTAGAAGAGCCGGGACAGTCTACTATCAGCCCCAGCATTTT.